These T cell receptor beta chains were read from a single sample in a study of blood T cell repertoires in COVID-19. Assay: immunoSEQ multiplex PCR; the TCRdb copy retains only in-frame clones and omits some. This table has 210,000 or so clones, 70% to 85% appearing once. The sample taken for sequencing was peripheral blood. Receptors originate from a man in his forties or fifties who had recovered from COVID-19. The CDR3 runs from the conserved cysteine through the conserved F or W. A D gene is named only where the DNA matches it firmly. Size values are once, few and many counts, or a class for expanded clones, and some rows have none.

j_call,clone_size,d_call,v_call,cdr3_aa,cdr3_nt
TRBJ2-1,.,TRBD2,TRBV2,CASSEAPPGTSGISYNEQFF,TGTGCCAGCAGTGAAGCGCCACCCGGGACTAGCGGGATTAGCTACAATGAGCAGTTCTTC
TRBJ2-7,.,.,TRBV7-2,CASSPQVTESYEQYF,TGTGCCAGCAGCCCCCAGGTAACCGAGTCCTACGAGCAGTACTTC
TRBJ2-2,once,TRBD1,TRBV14,CASSQARPGQSNTGELFF,TGTGCCAGCAGCCAAGCGCGTCCGGGACAGTCTAACACCGGGGAGCTGTTTTTT
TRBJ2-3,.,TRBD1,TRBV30,CAWSAGDRGTDTQYF,TGTGCCTGGAGTGCCGGAGACAGGGGGACAGATACGCAGTATTTT
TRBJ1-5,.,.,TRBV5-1,CASSLLGGAGQPQHF,TGCGCCAGCAGCTTATTGGGCGGGGCGGGGCAGCCCCAGCATTTT
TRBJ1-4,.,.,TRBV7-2,CASSLVSGVVTNEKLFF,TGTGCCAGCAGCTTAGTATCGGGGGTTGTCACTAATGAAAAACTGTTTTTT
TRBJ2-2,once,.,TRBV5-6,CASSLVYSGNTGELFF,TGTGCCAGCAGCTTGGTCTATAGCGGTAACACCGGGGAGCTGTTTTTT
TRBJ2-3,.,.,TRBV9,CASSEWESTDTQYF,TGTGCCAGCAGCGAGTGGGAGAGCACAGATACGCAGTATTTT
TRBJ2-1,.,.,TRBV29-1,CSVVRPEGEQFF,TGCAGCGTTGTGCGGCCCGAAGGTGAGCAGTTCTTC
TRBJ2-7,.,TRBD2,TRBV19,CASSRDYYEQYF,TGTGCCAGTAGCCGGGACTACTACGAGCAGTACTTC
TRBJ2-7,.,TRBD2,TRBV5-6,CASSSSGSYEQYF,TGTGCCAGCAGCTCTAGCGGTTCCTACGAGCAGTACTTC
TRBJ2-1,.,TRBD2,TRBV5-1,CASSPGTSGSYEQFF,TGCGCCAGCAGCCCCGGGACTAGCGGGAGCTATGAGCAGTTCTTC
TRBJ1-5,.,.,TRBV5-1,CASSPTAGYGQPQHF,TGCGCCAGCAGCCCCACGGCAGGGTACGGACAGCCCCAGCATTTT
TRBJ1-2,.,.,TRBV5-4,CASSPGQNYGYTF,TGTGCCAGCAGCCCAGGACAGAACTATGGCTACACCTTC
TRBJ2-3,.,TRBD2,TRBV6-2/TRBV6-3,CASSYLLAWAGGPPDTQYF,TGTGCCAGCAGTTACCTTTTAGCTTGGGCGGGAGGGCCCCCAGATACGCAGTATTTT
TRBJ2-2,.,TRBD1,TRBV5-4,CASRYTPWTGGTGELFF,TGTGCCAGCAGATACACCCCCTGGACAGGGGGAACCGGGGAGCTGTTTTTT
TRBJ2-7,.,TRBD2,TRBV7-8,CASSLGAGVYEQYF,TGTGCCAGCAGCTTAGGAGCGGGAGTCTACGAGCAGTACTTC
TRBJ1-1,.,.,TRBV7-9,CASSFPETQEEAFF,TGTGCCAGCAGCTTTCCCGAGACCCAGGAAGAAGCTTTCTTT
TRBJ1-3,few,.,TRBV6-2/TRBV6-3,CASSKEGLSGNTIYF,TGTGCCAGCAGTAAGGAGGGCCTCTCTGGAAACACCATATATTTT
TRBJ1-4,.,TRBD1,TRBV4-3,CASSQDRRQGGEKLFF,TGCGCCAGCAGCCAAGATCGTAGACAGGGGGGTGAAAAACTGTTTTTT
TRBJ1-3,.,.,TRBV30,CAWNYRSYGNTIYF,TGTGCCTGGAATTATCGGTCCTATGGAAACACCATATATTTT
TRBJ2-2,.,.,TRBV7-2,CASGRTARGNTGELFF,TGTGCCAGCGGGCGGACGGCCAGGGGGAACACCGGGGAGCTGTTTTTT
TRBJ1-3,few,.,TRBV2,CASSGPGGNTIYF,TGTGCCAGCAGTGGGCCAGGGGGAAACACCATATATTTT
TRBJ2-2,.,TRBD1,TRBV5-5,CASSLGQGTGELFF,TGTGCCAGCAGCCTGGGACAGGGGACCGGGGAGCTGTTTTTT
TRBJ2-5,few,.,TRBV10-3,CAISEPTPGVETQYF,TGTGCCATCAGTGAGCCTACCCCGGGGGTGGAGACCCAGTACTTC
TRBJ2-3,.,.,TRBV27,CASSLETPTDTQYF,TGTGCCAGCAGTTTAGAGACTCCGACAGATACGCAGTATTTT
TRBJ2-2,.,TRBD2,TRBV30,CAWAVRSGRSSGELFF,TGTGCCTGGGCGGTGAGGAGCGGGAGATCCTCCGGGGAGCTGTTTTTT
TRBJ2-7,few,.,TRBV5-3,CARSFFQGPPWWPYEQYF,TGTGCCAGAAGCTTTTTTCAGGGGCCACCCTGGTGGCCCTACGAGCAGTACTTC
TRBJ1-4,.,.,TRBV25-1,CASSRTVATNEKLFF,TGTGCCAGCAGTAGGACAGTTGCAACTAATGAAAAACTGTTTTTT
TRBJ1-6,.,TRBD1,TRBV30,CAWRWDRGLSSPLHF,TGTGCCTGGAGATGGGACAGGGGGCTGTCATCACCCCTCCACTTT
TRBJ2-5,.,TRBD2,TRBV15,CATSRDMREAEETQYF,TGTGCCACCAGCAGAGATATGCGGGAGGCAGAAGAGACCCAGTACTTC
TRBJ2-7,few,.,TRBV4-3,CASSPILDGSYEQYF,TGCGCCAGCAGCCCCATTCTAGACGGCTCCTACGAGCAGTACTTC
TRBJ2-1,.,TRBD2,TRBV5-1,CASSRGTSGNNEQFF,TGCGCCAGCAGCCGCGGGACTAGCGGAAACAATGAGCAGTTCTTC
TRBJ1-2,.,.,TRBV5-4,CASSSAKKWDNDIDGYTF,TGTGCCAGCAGCTCAGCGAAGAAATGGGACAACGACATTGATGGCTACACCTTC
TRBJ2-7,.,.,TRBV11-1,CASSLAGQEQYF,TGTGCCAGCAGCTTAGCGGGACAAGAGCAGTACTTC
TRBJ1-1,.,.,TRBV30,CAWSSRGRNTEAFF,TGTGCCTGGAGTAGCAGGGGACGGAACACTGAAGCTTTCTTT
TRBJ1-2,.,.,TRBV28,CASSPPLGGSGRGYTF,TGTGCCAGCAGTCCCCCACTCGGCGGGTCTGGGCGTGGCTACACCTTC
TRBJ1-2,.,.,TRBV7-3,CASSLTGADYTF,TGTGCCAGCAGCTTAACAGGGGCCGACTACACCTTC
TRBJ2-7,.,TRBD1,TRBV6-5,CASSWTGPYEQYF,TGTGCCAGCAGTTGGACAGGGCCCTACGAGCAGTACTTC
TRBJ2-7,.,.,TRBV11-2,CASSLAAGLVYEQYF,TGTGCCAGCAGCTTAGCGGCGGGCCTTGTGTACGAGCAGTACTTC
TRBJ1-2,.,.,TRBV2,CASNDDGNYGYTF,TGTGCCAGCAATGACGACGGGAACTATGGCTACACCTTC
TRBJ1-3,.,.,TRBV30,CAWSYEQVAGNTIYF,TGTGCCTGGAGCTATGAACAGGTTGCAGGAAACACCATATATTTT
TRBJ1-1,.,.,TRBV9,CASSVEGTEAFF,TGTGCCAGCAGCGTAGAGGGGACTGAAGCTTTCTTT
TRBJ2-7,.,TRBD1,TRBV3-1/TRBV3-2,CASSHMDRGGFGEQYF,TGTGCCAGCAGCCATATGGACAGGGGAGGGTTCGGCGAGCAGTACTTC
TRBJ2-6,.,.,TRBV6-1,CASSDRLYRGSGANVLTF,TGTGCCAGCAGTGACAGACTTTACCGGGGTTCTGGGGCCAACGTCCTGACTTTC
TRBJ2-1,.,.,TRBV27,CASSPRGRSSYNEQFF,TGTGCCAGCAGTCCCCGAGGGCGTTCCTCCTACAATGAGCAGTTCTTC
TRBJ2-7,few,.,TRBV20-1,CSASSGYEQYF,TGCAGTGCTAGTAGCGGCTACGAGCAGTACTTC
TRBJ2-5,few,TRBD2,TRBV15,CATGTRGGETQYF,TGTGCCACCGGGACTAGAGGAGGAGAGACCCAGTACTTC
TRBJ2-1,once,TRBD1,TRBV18,CASSLSGTANNEQFF,TGTGCCAGCTCATTATCCGGGACAGCGAACAATGAGCAGTTCTTC